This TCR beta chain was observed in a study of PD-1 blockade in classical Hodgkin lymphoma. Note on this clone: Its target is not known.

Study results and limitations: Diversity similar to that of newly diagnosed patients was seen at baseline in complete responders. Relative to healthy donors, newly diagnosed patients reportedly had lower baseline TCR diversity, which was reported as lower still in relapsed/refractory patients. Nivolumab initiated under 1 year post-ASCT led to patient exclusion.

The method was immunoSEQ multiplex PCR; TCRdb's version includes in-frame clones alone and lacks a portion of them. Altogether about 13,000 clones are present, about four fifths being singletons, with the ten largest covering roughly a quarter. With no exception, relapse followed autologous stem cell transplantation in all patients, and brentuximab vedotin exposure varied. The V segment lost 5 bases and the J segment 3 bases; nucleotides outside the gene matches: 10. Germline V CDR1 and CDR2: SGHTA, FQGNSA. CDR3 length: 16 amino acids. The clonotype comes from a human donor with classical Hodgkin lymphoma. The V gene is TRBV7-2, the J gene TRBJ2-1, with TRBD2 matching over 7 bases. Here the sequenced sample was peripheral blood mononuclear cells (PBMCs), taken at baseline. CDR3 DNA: TGTGCCAGCAGCCTGTACACTAGCGCGAACTACAATGAGCAGTTCTTC. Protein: CASSLYTSANYNEQFF.